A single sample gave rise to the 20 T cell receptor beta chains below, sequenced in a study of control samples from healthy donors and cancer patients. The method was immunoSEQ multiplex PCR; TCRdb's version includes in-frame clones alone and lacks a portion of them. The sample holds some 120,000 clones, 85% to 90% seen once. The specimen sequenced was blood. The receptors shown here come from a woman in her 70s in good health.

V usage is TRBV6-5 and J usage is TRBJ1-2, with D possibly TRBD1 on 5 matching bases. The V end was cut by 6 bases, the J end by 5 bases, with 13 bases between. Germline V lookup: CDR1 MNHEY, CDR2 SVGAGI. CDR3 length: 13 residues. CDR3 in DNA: TGTGCCAGCAGCTATATGGGGGAGTATGGCTACACCTTC. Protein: CASSYMGEYGYTF.

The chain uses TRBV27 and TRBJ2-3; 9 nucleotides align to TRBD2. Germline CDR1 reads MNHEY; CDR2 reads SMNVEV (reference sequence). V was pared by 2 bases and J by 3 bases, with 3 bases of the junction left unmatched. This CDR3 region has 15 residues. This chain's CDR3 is CASSLGRGGTDTQYF. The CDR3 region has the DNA TGTGCCAGCAGTTTAGGGCGGGGGGGGACAGATACGCAGTATTTT.

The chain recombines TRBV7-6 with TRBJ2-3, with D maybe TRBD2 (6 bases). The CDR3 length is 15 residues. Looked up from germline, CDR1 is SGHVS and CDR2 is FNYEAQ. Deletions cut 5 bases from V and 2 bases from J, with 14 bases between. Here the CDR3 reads CASSPSRGITDTQYF. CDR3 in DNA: TGTGCCAGCAGCCCCTCTCGGGGGATCACAGATACGCAGTATTTT. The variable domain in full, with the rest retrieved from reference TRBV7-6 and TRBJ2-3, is GAGVSQSPRYKVTKRGQDVALRCDPISGHVSLYWYRQALGQGPEFLTYFNYEAQQDKSGLPNDRFSAERPEGSISTLTIQRTEQRDSAMYRCASSPSRGITDTQYFGPGTRLTVL.

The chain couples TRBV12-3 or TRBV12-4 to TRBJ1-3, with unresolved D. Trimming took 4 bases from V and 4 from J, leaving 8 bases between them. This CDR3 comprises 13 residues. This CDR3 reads CASSSPGGNTIYF. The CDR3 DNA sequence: TGTGCCAGCAGTTCCCCCGGCGGAAACACCATATATTTT.

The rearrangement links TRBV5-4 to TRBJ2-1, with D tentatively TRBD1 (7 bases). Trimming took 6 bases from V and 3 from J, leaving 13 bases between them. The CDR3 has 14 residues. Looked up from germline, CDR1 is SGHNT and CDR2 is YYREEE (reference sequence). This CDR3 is CASKSGGGYNEQFF. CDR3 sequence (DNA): TGTGCCAGCAAGTCAGGGGGAGGCTACAATGAGCAGTTCTTC.

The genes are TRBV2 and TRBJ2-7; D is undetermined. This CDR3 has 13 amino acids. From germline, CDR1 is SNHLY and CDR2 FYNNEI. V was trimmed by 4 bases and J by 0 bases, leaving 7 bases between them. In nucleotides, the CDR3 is TGTGCCAGCAGTGGTACAGCCTCCTACGAGCAGTACTTC. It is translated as CASSGTASYEQYF.

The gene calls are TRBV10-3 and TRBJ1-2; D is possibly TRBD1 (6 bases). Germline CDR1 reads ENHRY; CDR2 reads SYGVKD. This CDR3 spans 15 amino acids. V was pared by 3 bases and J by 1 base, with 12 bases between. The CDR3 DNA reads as TGTGCCATCAGTGATGCAGGAGGGGGTAACTATGGCTACACCTTC. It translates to CAISDAGGGNYGYTF.

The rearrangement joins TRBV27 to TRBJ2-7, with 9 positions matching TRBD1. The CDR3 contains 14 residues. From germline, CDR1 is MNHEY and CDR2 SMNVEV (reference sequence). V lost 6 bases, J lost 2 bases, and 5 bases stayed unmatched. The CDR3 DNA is TGTGCCAGCAGCCCCGGGACAGGGCCCTACGAGCAGTACTTC. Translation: CASSPGTGPYEQYF.

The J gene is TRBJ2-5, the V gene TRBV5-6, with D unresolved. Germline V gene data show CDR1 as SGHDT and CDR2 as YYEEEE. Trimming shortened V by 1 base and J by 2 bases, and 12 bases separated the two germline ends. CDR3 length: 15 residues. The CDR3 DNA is TGTGCCAGCAGCTTGTTGACGGAAACTCAAGAGACCCAGTACTTC. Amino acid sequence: CASSLLTETQETQYF.

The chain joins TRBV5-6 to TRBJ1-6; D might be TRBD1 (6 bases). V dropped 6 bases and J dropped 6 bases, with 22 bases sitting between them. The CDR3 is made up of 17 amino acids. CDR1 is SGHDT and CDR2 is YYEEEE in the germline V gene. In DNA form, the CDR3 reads TGTGCCAGCACCCGGGGGGGCCACACGGGTGGTAATTCACCCCTCCACTTT. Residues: CASTRGGHTGGNSPLHF. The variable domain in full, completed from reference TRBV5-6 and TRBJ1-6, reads DAGVTQSPTHLIKTRGQQVTLRCSPKSGHDTVSWYQQALGQGPQFIFQYYEEEERQRGNFPDRFSGHQFPNYSSELNVNALLLGDSALYLCASTRGGHTGGNSPLHFGNGTRLTVT.

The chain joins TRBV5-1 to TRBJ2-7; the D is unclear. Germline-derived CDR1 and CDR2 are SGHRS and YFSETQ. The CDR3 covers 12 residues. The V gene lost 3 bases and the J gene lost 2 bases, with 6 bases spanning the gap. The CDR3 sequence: CASSSPTYEQYF. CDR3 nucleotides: TGCGCCAGCAGCTCCCCAACCTACGAGCAGTACTTC.

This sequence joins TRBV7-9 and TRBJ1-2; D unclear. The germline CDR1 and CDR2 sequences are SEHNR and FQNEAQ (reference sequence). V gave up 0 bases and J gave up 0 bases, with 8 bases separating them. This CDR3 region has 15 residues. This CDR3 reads CASSLAVGANYGYTF. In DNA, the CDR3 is TGTGCCAGCAGCTTAGCGGTCGGAGCTAACTATGGCTACACCTTC.

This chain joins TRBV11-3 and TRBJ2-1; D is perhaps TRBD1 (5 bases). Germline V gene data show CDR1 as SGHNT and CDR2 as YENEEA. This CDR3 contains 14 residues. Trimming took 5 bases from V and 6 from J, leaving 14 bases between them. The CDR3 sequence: CASSRGAVRNEQFF. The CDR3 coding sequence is TGTGCCAGCAGCCGTGGGGCGGTTCGCAATGAGCAGTTCTTC.

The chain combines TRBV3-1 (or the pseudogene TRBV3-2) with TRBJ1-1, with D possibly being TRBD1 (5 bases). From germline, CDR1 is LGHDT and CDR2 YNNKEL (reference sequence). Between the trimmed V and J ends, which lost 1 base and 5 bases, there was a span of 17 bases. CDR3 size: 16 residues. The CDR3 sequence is CASSQVLLARGTEAFF. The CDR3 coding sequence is TGTGCCAGCAGCCAAGTTCTACTTGCTCGGGGGACTGAAGCTTTCTTT.

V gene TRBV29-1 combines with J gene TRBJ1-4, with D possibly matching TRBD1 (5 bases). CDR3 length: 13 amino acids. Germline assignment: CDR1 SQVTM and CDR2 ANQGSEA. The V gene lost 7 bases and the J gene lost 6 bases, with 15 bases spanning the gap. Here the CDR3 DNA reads TGCAGCGCCGAGAGGGACCGCGATGAAAAACTGTTTTTT. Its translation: CSAERDRDEKLFF.

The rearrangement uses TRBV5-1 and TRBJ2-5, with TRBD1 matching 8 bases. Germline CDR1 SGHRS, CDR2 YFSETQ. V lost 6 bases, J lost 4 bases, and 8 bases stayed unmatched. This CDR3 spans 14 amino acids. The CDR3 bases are TGCGCCAGCAAGGGGCAGGGGGCAGGAGAGACCCAGTACTTC. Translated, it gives CASKGQGAGETQYF.

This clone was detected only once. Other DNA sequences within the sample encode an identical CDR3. CDR3 amino acids: CASSLTRDTEAFF. The DNA for the CDR3 is TGTGCCAGCAGCTTAACCAGGGACACTGAAGCTTTCTTT. This chain connects TRBV7-3 to TRBJ1-1, with D maybe TRBD1 (5 bases). This CDR3 has 13 residues. V was shortened by 0 bases and J by 3 bases, with 5 bases between the two germline ends. The germline gives CDR1 SGHTA, CDR2 FQGTGA.

The CDR3 protein is CAISGQGGTEAFF. Written as DNA, the CDR3 is TGTGCCATCAGTGGGCAGGGGGGAACTGAAGCTTTCTTT. V is TRBV10-3 and J is TRBJ1-1, with 7 positions matching TRBD1. The CDR3 runs 13 residues. V trimming: 4 bases; J trimming: 5 bases; junction bases outside the gene matches: 4. Germline V CDR1 and CDR2: ENHRY, SYGVKD.

This chain's CDR3 is CASSPGAITDTQYF. CDR3 nucleotides: TGCGCCAGCAGCCCTGGGGCTATCACAGATACGCAGTATTTT. The chain is built from TRBV5-1 and TRBJ2-3; a possible D gene is TRBD1 (5 bases). The V gene lost 4 bases and the J gene lost 2 bases, with 11 bases spanning the gap. The CDR3 extends over 14 amino acids. Per germline, CDR1 SGHRS and CDR2 YFSETQ.

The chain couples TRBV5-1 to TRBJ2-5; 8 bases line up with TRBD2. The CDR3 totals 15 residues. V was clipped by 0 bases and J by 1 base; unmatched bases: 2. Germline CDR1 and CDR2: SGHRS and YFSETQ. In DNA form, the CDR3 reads TGCGCCAGCAGCTTGGCCGGGACTAGCCAAGAGACCCAGTACTTC. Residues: CASSLAGTSQETQYF.